This T cell receptor beta chain was identified in a study of control samples from healthy donors and cancer patients. Assay used: immunoSEQ multiplex PCR; TCRdb lists only in-frame clones, some missing. The sample lists roughly 180,000 clones; 85% to 95% were seen once. Specimen: blood. The clonotype was recovered from a woman aged 55-70 years in good health.

The CDR3 DNA sequence: TGTGCCAGCAGCAAGGGAAACTACGAGCAGTACTTC. Translation: CASSKGNYEQYF. V and J are TRBV5-6 and TRBJ2-7, with unresolved D. This CDR3 contains 12 residues. Trimming took 4 bases from V and 3 from J, leaving 8 bases between them. CDR1 is SGHDT and CDR2 is YYEEEE in the germline V gene. Full variable domain (outside the CDR3, taken from reference TRBV5-6 and TRBJ2-7): DAGVTQSPTHLIKTRGQQVTLRCSPKSGHDTVSWYQQALGQGPQFIFQYYEEEERQRGNFPDRFSGHQFPNYSSELNVNALLLGDSALYLCASSKGNYEQYFGPGTRLTVT.